The 25 T cell receptor beta chains below were found in one sample sequenced in a study of beta chain features in type 1 diabetes. As every portion of the isolated RNA was reverse transcribed, the sequencing read expressed TCRB transcripts. Clones were sequenced by immunoSEQ multiplex PCR, and TCRdb holds only the in-frame ones, with some missing. The table has approximately 160,000 clones, less than 9.5% seen once; the top ten hold 2% to 2.5%. The sample comprised central memory CD4+ T cells from blood. The receptors stem from a woman aged 18-29 years in good health.

This clone was seen repeatedly, ten times or more. The V and J genes are TRBV11-2 and TRBJ2-1; TRBD2 aligns across 9 bases. J gave up 6 bases and V 3 bases, and 9 bases lay outside the gene matches. In germline, CDR1 is SGHAT, CDR2 FQNNGV. This CDR3 contains 16 residues. The CDR3 nucleotides read TGTGCCAGCAGCTTCTCTAGCGGGATCCTCCGCAATGAGCAGTTCTTC. Encoded protein: CASSFSSGILRNEQFF. Combining the CDR3 with reference TRBV11-2 and TRBJ2-1 gives the whole variable domain EAGVAQSPRYKIIEKRQSVAFWCNPISGHATLYWYQQILGQGPKLLIQFQNNGVVDDSQLPKDRFSAERLKGVDSTLKIQPAKLEDSAVYLCASSFSSGILRNEQFFGPGTRLTVL.

This clone was detected only a few times. This chain connects TRBV6-1 to TRBJ1-1; D is unclear. The CDR3 sequence is 13 residues long. Germline V gene sequence: CDR1 MNHNS, CDR2 SASEGT. Deletions cut 7 bases from V and 4 bases from J, with 13 bases between. CDR3 coding DNA: TGTGCCAGCATGAAGGGTGAGGGCACTGAAGCTTTCTTT. Amino acids: CASMKGEGTEAFF.

This clone was found a few times. The J gene is TRBJ1-2, the V gene TRBV10-3, with D maybe TRBD1 (6 bases). CDR1 is ENHRY and CDR2 is SYGVKD in the germline V gene. The CDR3 loop spans 11 amino acids. V shed 4 bases and J shed 7 bases, with 7 bases lying between them. CDR3 sequence reads: CAISGGLGYTF. DNA for the CDR3: TGTGCCATCAGTGGGGGGCTTGGCTACACCTTC.

The rearrangement uses TRBV10-1 and TRBJ2-5, with unresolved D. V was trimmed by 0 bases and J by 4 bases, leaving 9 bases between them. Germline values: CDR1 WNHNN, CDR2 SYGVQD (reference sequence). The CDR3 loop spans 14 amino acids. As DNA, the CDR3 is TGCGCCAGCAGTGAGTCTCGGGTGGGAGAGACCCAGTACTTC. Its protein is CASSESRVGETQYF.

This rearrangement joins TRBV9 to TRBJ2-5; TRBD2 matches 8 bases. Germline lookup yields CDR1 SGDLS and CDR2 YYNGEE. There are 16 residues in the CDR3. J gave up 2 bases and V 4 bases, and 10 bases lay outside the gene matches. CDR3 sequence reads: CASSPSGSGIQETQYF. The DNA of the CDR3 is TGTGCCAGCAGCCCCAGTGGTAGCGGGATACAAGAGACCCAGTACTTC.

This chain connects TRBV19 to TRBJ2-6; D not certain. The CDR3 is made up of 15 amino acids. The V gene lost 4 bases and the J gene lost 2 bases, with 9 bases spanning the gap. Germline values: CDR1 LNHDA, CDR2 SQIVND (reference sequence). The CDR3 protein is CASSSSRAGANVLTF. The DNA of the CDR3 is TGTGCCAGTAGTAGTTCCCGGGCTGGGGCCAACGTCCTGACTTTC.

J is TRBJ1-5 and V is TRBV28; 8 nucleotides match TRBD1. With V trimmed by 5 bases and J by 6 bases, 12 bases remained unmatched. Germline assignment: CDR1 MDHEN and CDR2 SYDVKM. This CDR3 comprises 16 residues. The CDR3 nucleotides are TGTGCCAGCAGTCCTCTACTAGACAGGGGAGGTCAGCCCCAGCATTTT. Amino acids: CASSPLLDRGGQPQHF.

This rearrangement joins TRBV7-8 to TRBJ2-7, with D perhaps matching TRBD1 (5 bases). Looked up from germline, CDR1 is SGHVS and CDR2 is FQNEAQ. V was trimmed by 2 bases and J by 1 base, leaving 9 bases between them. The CDR3 runs to 14 residues. CDR3 amino acids: CASSLQGTSYEQYF. The CDR3 DNA follows: TGTGCCAGCAGCTTACAGGGTACTTCCTACGAGCAGTACTTC.

This clone occurred a few times. The CDR3 DNA is TGCGCCAGCAGCTTGTCCCCTCCGAGAGGGCAAGATACGCAGTATTTT. It is translated as CASSLSPPRGQDTQYF. This chain uses TRBV5-1 with TRBJ2-3; the D gene is possibly TRBD2 (5 bases). Germline V gene data show CDR1 as SGHRS and CDR2 as YFSETQ. The CDR3 has 16 amino acids. Trimming pared 1 base from V and 5 bases from J, leaving 17 bases between.

This clone was detected a few times. At the DNA level, this CDR3 is encoded by other sequences in the same sample as well. The chain uses TRBV29-1 and TRBJ1-1, with 7 nucleotides matching TRBD1. The CDR3 is 13 amino acids. V was pared by 7 bases and J by 2 bases, with 7 bases of the junction left unmatched. Germline V gives CDR1 SQVTM, CDR2 ANQGSEA. CDR3 protein: CSARGQPNTEAFF. The CDR3 nucleotides are TGCAGCGCCAGGGGACAGCCAAACACTGAAGCTTTCTTT.

In the case of this clone: The same CDR3 is also encoded by other DNA sequences in this sample. The chain recombines TRBV30 with TRBJ2-3, with 7 nucleotides matching TRBD2. The germline gives CDR1 GTSNPN, CDR2 SVGIG (reference sequence). Trimming at V came to 5 bases and at J to 0 bases, leaving 5 bases not matched to a gene. The CDR3 consists of 14 residues. CDR3 sequence reads: CAWRREASTDTQYF. Written as DNA, the CDR3 is TGTGCCTGGCGCCGGGAGGCTAGCACAGATACGCAGTATTTT.

V usage is TRBV7-3 and J usage is TRBJ1-6; possible D gene TRBD1, 5 bases. This CDR3 is 14 amino acids long. Per the germline V gene, CDR1 is SGHTA and CDR2 is FQGTGA. The V end lost 1 base, the J end lost 8 bases, and 9 bases lay between the germline ends. CDR3 amino acids: CASSLNKGDSPLHF. The CDR3 DNA reads TGTGCCAGCAGCTTAAACAAAGGGGATTCACCCCTCCACTTT.

This clone turned up a few times. This chain connects TRBV18 to TRBJ2-6, with D possibly TRBD2 on 6 matching bases. CDR3 size: 15 residues. Germline V gives CDR1 KGHSH, CDR2 LQKENI. V dropped 6 bases and J dropped 3 bases, with 12 bases sitting between them. For the CDR3, the DNA is TGTGCCAGCTCTCGCGGGGAAGTTGGGGCCAACGTCCTGACTTTC. Protein product: CASSRGEVGANVLTF.

In its sample, this clone was seen a few times. The chain has TRBV7-8 and TRBJ2-2, with a weak D call TRBD2 (5 bases). Germline V gene sequence: CDR1 SGHVS, CDR2 FQNEAQ. This CDR3 contains 14 residues. V was trimmed by 4 bases and J by 1 base, leaving 7 bases between them. The CDR3 sequence is CASSWTLNTGELFF. CDR3 in DNA: TGTGCCAGCAGCTGGACTTTGAACACCGGGGAGCTGTTTTTT.

This clone showed up just a few times. The V gene is TRBV30, the J gene TRBJ2-2; tentative D call: TRBD2 (6 bases). Trimming took 3 bases from V and 5 from J, leaving 13 bases between them. Germline loops: CDR1 GTSNPN, CDR2 SVGIG (reference sequence). The CDR3 has 14 residues. The CDR3, as DNA: TGTGCCTGGAGGGGGGGTCAGGCTACCGGGGAGCTGTTTTTT. Translation: CAWRGGQATGELFF.

V is TRBV11-2 and J is TRBJ1-1; D is ambiguous. Trimming took off 0 bases at V and 11 bases at J, with 13 bases between the two ends. Germline V lookup: CDR1 SGHAT, CDR2 FQNNGV. The CDR3 consists of 13 residues. The CDR3, as DNA: TGTGCCAGCAGCTTAGACCAGCCTGCGCGGGCTTTCTTT. This sequence encodes CASSLDQPARAFF.

The chain has TRBV5-1 and TRBJ2-2, with 9 bases aligning to TRBD1. Unmatched junction bases numbered 1, after V lost 0 bases and J lost 4 bases. The V gene's germline CDR1 is SGHRS and CDR2 YFSETQ. The CDR3 has 15 residues. CDR3: CASSLGQGVTGELFF. The DNA for the CDR3 is TGCGCCAGCAGCTTGGGACAGGGGGTCACCGGGGAGCTGTTTTTT.

The chain carries TRBV23-1 and TRBJ1-5; D is unclear. TRBV23-1 is reported as an ORF; its role is uncertain. The CDR3 is 13 residues long. V was clipped by 6 bases and J by 6 bases, with 12 bases between them. The CDR3 here is CASSQDRSQPQHF. The CDR3 DNA is TGCGCCAGCAGCCAAGATCGCAGTCAGCCCCAGCATTTT.

The chain couples TRBV30 to TRBJ1-2; 7 bases agree with TRBD1. Germline CDR1 GTSNPN, CDR2 SVGIG (reference sequence). The CDR3 sequence is 14 residues long. Trimming at V came to 3 bases and at J to 4 bases, leaving 8 bases not matched to a gene. The CDR3 DNA reads TGTGCCTGGAGACTACCCGACAGGGTCTATGGCTACACCTTC. Amino acids: CAWRLPDRVYGYTF.

The rearrangement uses TRBV11-3 and TRBJ2-7; the D gene is possibly TRBD1 (5 bases). The V and J ends lost 5 bases and 1 base respectively, with 12 bases between them. Germline V gene data show CDR1 as SGHNT and CDR2 as YENEEA. The length of the CDR3 is 14 residues. The CDR3 spells CASSLLTDSYEQYF. The CDR3 bases are TGTGCCAGCAGCCTCTTGACAGATTCCTACGAGCAGTACTTC.

This clone was found a few times. V is TRBV5-1 and J is TRBJ2-1; 11 positions match TRBD2. V gave up 5 bases and J gave up 8 bases; unmatched junction bases: 6. The CDR3 has 14 residues. Per the germline V gene, CDR1 is SGHRS and CDR2 is YFSETQ. Written as DNA, the CDR3 is TGCGCCAGCAGGGAGACTAGCGGGAACGATGAGCAGTTCTTC. It encodes CASRETSGNDEQFF.

This clone showed up just a few times. V usage is TRBV11-2 and J usage is TRBJ1-1; TRBD1 matches at 9 bases. Germline V gives CDR1 SGHAT, CDR2 FQNNGV. The CDR3 has 13 residues. Trimming cost V 0 bases and J 14 bases; bases outside gene matches: 7. In DNA form, the CDR3 reads TGTGCCAGCAGCTTAGAGGGACAGGGAAGGACCTTCTTT. Protein product: CASSLEGQGRTFF.

This clone was counted only a few times. DNA for the CDR3: TGTGCCAGCAGCATCGGACAGGCCGGGCATTCACCCCTCCACTTT. Its protein product is CASSIGQAGHSPLHF. This sequence joins TRBV28 and TRBJ1-6, with TRBD1 identical over 7 bases. The CDR3 spans 15 residues. Trimming took 6 bases from V and 8 from J; bases not matched to a gene: 10. Germline CDR1 and CDR2: MDHEN and SYDVKM.

This clone came up a few times. The chain recombines TRBV30 with TRBJ2-7, with TRBD1 identical over 9 bases. CDR3 length equals 12 residues. The V and J ends lost 2 bases and 9 bases, in that order; junction bases with no gene match: 5. Looked up from germline, CDR1 is GTSNPN and CDR2 is SVGIG (reference sequence). CDR3 sequence reads: CAWSLTGGGQYF. The CDR3 DNA sequence: TGTGCCTGGAGTTTAACAGGGGGCGGGCAGTACTTC.

This clone came up a few times. The chain links TRBV2 to TRBJ2-5, with D possibly being TRBD2 (6 bases). Germline loops: CDR1 SNHLY, CDR2 FYNNEI. The CDR3 is 14 residues long. V was clipped by 6 bases and J by 2 bases, with 13 bases between them. The CDR3 DNA is TGTGCCAGCAGCGGGGAGGACACTCAAGAGACCCAGTACTTC. Its protein product is CASSGEDTQETQYF.